The T cell receptor (beta chain) described here comes from a study of blood T cell repertoires in COVID-19. The CDR3 covers 11 residues. Trimming stripped 8 bases from V and 6 bases from J, with 13 bases between. Germline V gene data show CDR1 as SQVTM and CDR2 as ANQGSEA. Measured with immunoSEQ multiplex PCR; TCRdb has only the in-frame clones, and not every one. The repertoire has under 250,000 clones, roughly 88% of them found once; the top ten carry under 30%. The TCR comes from a man between 40 and 49 years old with acute or convalescent COVID-19. Material for sequencing was peripheral blood. The gene calls are TRBV29-1 and TRBJ1-1; the D is unclear. The CDR3 protein is CSSKQVAEAFF. CDR3 DNA: TGCAGCTCCAAGCAGGTCGCTGAAGCTTTCTTT.